The text below deals with one T cell receptor beta chain. As yet, its antigen is unknown. The data are from a study of OX40 agonist ivuxolimab in advanced cancers. At the level of the study: Patients were treated with intravenous ivuxolimab, dosed at 0.01 to 10 mg/kg and infused every 2 weeks. Notes on the study in general: It was not determined which antigens were specifically recognized by the peripheral T cells that had undergone clonal expansion.

Profiled with immunoSEQ multiplex PCR; TCRdb holds only in-frame clones, not every one. The table shows around 74,000 clones, with 80% to 90% occurring only once. Blood sampling took place at baseline, cycle 4 day 1, and cycle 7 day 1. The CDR3 totals 14 residues. The V and J ends lost 2 bases and 10 bases, in that order; junction bases with no gene match: 7. CDR1 and CDR2 from the germline V gene are SGHAT and FQDESV (reference sequence). This sequence joins TRBV11-1 and TRBJ2-1; 8 bases align to TRBD2. The sequence was collected from an adult with an advanced solid tumor such as melanoma, head and neck, liver or kidney cancer. Sequencing used CD4+ or CD8+ T cells sorted from blood, obtained in a trial of the OX40 agonist ivuxolimab. CDR3 coding DNA: TGTGCCAGCAGCTTAAGCCCTATAGCGGGGGAGCAGTTCTTC. Protein product: CASSLSPIAGEQFF.